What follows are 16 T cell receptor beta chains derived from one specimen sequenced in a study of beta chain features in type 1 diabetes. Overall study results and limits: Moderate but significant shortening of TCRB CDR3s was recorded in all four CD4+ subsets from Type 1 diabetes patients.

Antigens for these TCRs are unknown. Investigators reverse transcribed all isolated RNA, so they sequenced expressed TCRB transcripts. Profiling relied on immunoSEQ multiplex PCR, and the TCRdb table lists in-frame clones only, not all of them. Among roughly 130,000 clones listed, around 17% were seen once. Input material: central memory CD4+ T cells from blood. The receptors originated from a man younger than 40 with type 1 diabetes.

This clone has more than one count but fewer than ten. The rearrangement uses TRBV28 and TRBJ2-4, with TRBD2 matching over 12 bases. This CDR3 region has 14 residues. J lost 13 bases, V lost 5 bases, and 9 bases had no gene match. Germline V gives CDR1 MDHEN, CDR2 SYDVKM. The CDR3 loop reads CASSPRTSGASQYF. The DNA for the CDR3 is TGTGCCAGCAGTCCCCGGACTAGCGGGGCTTCGCAGTACTTC.

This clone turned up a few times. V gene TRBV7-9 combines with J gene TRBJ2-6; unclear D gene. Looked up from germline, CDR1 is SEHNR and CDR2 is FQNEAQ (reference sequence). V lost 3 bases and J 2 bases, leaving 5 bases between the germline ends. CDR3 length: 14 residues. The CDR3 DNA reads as TGTGCCAGCAGCTTCGAAACTGGGGCCAACGTCCTGACTTTC. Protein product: CASSFETGANVLTF.

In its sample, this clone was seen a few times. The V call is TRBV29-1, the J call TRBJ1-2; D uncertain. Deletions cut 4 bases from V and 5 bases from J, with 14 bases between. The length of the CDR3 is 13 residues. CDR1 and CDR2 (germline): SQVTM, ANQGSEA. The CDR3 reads CSVGFRGTYGYTF. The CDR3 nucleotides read TGCAGCGTTGGGTTCCGGGGTACTTATGGCTACACCTTC.

CDR3 in amino acids: CASGTSGGFNEQFF. CDR3 nucleotide sequence: TGTGCCAGTGGAACTAGCGGGGGCTTCAATGAGCAGTTCTTC. The chain recombines TRBV19 with TRBJ2-1, with 11 positions matching TRBD2. V shed 8 bases and J 6 bases; nucleotides not matched to a gene: 6. Germline V lookup: CDR1 LNHDA, CDR2 SQIVND (reference sequence). The CDR3 loop spans 14 amino acids.

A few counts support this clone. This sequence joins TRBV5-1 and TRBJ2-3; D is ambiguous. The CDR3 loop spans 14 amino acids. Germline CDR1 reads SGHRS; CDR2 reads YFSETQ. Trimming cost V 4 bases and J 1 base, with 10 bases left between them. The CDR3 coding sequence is TGCGCCAGCAGCCCTCCGACGGGCACAGATACGCAGTATTTT. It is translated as CASSPPTGTDTQYF.

This CDR3 is CASSAAGWDTQYF. The CDR3 coding sequence is TGTGCCAGCTCAGCCGCTGGGTGGGATACGCAGTATTTT. The chain joins TRBV18 to TRBJ2-3; D ambiguous. The germline V gene encodes CDR1 KGHSH and CDR2 LQKENI. With 5 bases removed from V and 6 bases from J, the gap between germline ends came to 12 bases. This CDR3 contains 13 residues.

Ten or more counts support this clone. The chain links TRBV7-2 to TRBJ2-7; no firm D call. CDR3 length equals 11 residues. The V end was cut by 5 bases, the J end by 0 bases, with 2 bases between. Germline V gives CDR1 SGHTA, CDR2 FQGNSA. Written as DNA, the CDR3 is TGTGCCAGCAGCCCCTCCTACGAGCAGTACTTC. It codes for CASSPSYEQYF.

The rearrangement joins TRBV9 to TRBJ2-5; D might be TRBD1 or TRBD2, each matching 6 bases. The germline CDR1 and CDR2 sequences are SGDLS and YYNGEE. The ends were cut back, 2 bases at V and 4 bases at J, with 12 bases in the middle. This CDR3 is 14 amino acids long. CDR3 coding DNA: TGTGCCAGCAGCGTCCCAGGAGGGGGAGAGACCCAGTACTTC. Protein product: CASSVPGGGETQYF.

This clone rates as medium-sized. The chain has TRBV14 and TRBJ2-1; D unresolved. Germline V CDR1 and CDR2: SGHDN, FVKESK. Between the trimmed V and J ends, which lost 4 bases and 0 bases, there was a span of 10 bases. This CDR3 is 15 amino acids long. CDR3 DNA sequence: TGTGCCAGCAGCCCTCGGAAGAGCTCCTACAATGAGCAGTTCTTC. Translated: CASSPRKSSYNEQFF.

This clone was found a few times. The CDR3 nucleotides are TGTGCCAGCAGTGAATATGGGACGGGGAGCACAGATACGCAGTATTTT. Its translation is CASSEYGTGSTDTQYF. The V call is TRBV25-1, the J call TRBJ2-3; TRBD1 or TRBD2 may be the D gene (5 bases each). Trimming left V 0 bases short and J 0 bases short, with 10 bases between. This CDR3 region has 16 residues. The germline CDR1 and CDR2 sequences are MGHDK and SYGVNS.

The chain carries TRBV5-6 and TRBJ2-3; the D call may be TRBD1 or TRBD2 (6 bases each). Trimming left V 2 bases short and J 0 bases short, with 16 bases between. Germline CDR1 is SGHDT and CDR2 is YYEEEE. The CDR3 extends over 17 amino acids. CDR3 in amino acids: CASSFLKGGVSTDTQYF. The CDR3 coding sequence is TGTGCCAGCAGCTTCCTGAAGGGGGGAGTTAGCACAGATACGCAGTATTTT.

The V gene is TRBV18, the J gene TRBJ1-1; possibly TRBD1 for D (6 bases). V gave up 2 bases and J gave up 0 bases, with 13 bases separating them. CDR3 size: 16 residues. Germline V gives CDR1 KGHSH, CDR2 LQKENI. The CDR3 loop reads CASSPWAGVMNTEAFF. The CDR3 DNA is TGTGCCAGCTCACCATGGGCAGGGGTCATGAACACTGAAGCTTTCTTT.

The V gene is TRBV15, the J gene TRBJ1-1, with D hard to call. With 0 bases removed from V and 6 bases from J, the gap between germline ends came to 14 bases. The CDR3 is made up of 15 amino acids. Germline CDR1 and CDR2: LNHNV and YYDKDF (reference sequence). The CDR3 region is CATSRDHVPGSEAFF. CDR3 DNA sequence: TGTGCCACCAGCAGAGATCACGTGCCGGGGTCTGAAGCTTTCTTT. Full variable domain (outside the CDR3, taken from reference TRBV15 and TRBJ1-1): DAMVIQNPRYQVTQFGKPVTLSCSQTLNHNVMYWYQQKSSQAPKLLFHYYDKDFNNEADTPDNFQSRRPNTSFCFLDIRSPGLGDTAMYLCATSRDHVPGSEAFFGQGTRLTVV.

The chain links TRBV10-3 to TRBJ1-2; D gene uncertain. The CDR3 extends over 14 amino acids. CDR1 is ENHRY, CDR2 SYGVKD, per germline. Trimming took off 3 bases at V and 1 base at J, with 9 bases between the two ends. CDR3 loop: CAISDSRSNYGYTF. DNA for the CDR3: TGTGCCATCAGTGACTCGAGGAGTAACTATGGCTACACCTTC.

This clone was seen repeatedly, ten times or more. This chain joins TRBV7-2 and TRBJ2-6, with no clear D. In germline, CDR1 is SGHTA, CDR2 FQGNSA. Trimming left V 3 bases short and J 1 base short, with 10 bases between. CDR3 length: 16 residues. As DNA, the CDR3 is TGTGCCAGCAGCTTGGACGGCCTATCTGGGGCCAACGTCCTGACTTTC. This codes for CASSLDGLSGANVLTF.

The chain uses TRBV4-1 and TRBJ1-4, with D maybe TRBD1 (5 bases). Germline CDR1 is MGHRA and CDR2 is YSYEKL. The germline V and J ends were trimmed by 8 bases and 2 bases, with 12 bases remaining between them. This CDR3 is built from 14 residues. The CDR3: CASRIQATNEKLFF. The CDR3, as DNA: TGCGCCAGCCGGATACAGGCGACTAATGAAAAACTGTTTTTT.